This entry features one TCR beta chain sequence. Its antigen remains unidentified. No base quality values were provided; no much bigger clone lies one nucleotide off. The TCR beta CDR3 regions were amplified from RNA transcripts. For the first round of RT-PCR on the TCR CDR3, the HTBI primer set was used together with the Qiagen OneStep RT-PCR kit. Libraries were constructed in a second round of multiplex PCR, after which size selection and purification were performed. The libraries were sequenced on an Illumina HiSeq2000 using paired-end 100 bp reads. As for the original processing: SOAPnuke was used to process the raw data, with reads discarded if the reads contained adapters or uncalled bases, had a mean Phred below 15, or lacked an exact constant-primer or identifier match. COPE v1.2.5 was used to merge high-quality paired reads, and clonotypes were defined as unique nucleotide sequences. MiTCR v1.1 was used to align clonotypes to the IMGT TRBV, TRBD and TRBJ reference segments. Only V-J combinations with frequency above 0.0001, covering about 99% of repertoires, were analysed. A TCS score was defined as the ratio of F50 (clonal expansion) to E x V (chaos), with BLOSUM62-based TCRdist applied between CDR3 peptides within each V-J. Welch's t-statistics and random forest reduced roughly 530 V-J features to 13, which were used in a naive Bayes classifier (R e1071). The raw public data were reprocessed by TCRdb itself: fastp quality trimming at Q25, MiXCR clonotype calling, in-frame beta chains only. CDR3 protein sequences are deduplicated, and each keeps its most common genes and DNA. The authors' filters were not applied to this entry. Here the sample has under 700,000 distinct CDR3 sequences; about 43% occur a single time. The ten most abundant clones make up 8.2% of the sample.

This sample is drawn from a study of T cells in Graves' hyperthyroidism and ophthalmopathy (dated by TCRdb to 2018 to 2020). The study in broad terms: TCR V-J signatures able to tell the groups apart were searched for in a discovery cohort of 95 to 100 patients, of whom over 40 had Graves' ophthalmopathy and about 60 had stable Graves' hyperthyroidism. The paper describes TCR Vbeta CDR3 sequencing of 120 to 150 peripheral blood samples, made up of some 40 ophthalmopathy patients, more than 70 hyperthyroidism patients and 17 progressor patients. The roughly 91 discovery patients were randomly divided into training and test sets at a 7:3 ratio. Thyroid tissue and blood T-cell repertoires from six or seven Graves' hyperthyroidism patients were also compared in the study. After blood sampling, hyperthyroidism patients were treated with methimazole at a starting dose of 30 mg daily, and ophthalmopathy patients were treated with high-dose intravenous methylprednisolone. Prospective prediction of ophthalmopathy was tested in an independent validation cohort consisting of 18 hyperthyroidism patients and more than 15 patients who later progressed to ophthalmopathy.

Paper-wide results and their limitations: In validation, the model predicted progression to ophthalmopathy a median of about 5.9 months before onset, with about 67% sensitivity and about 72% specificity. A model built on a 13 V-J signature distinguished ophthalmopathy from stable hyperthyroidism, reaching 85% to 90% sensitivity and about 81% specificity in cross-validation and 80%/75% in testing. Most expanded thyroid clonotypes (frequency above 0.001) were also detected in blood, suggesting blood repertoires may reflect thyroid immune responses. Sample size was not statistically predetermined, and investigators were not blinded to group allocation.

Stable Graves' hyperthyroidism was defined as the absence of progression to ophthalmopathy over 18 months of follow-up. Hyperthyroidism patients were aged 18 to 65 years and newly diagnosed, with disease duration of less than 2 months. Patients with uncontrolled infections, other autoimmune diseases, pregnancy or lactation were excluded. Diagnoses were based on clinical symptoms, serum thyroxine and TRAb, thyroid ultrasound and orbital computed tomography. Total RNA was extracted using Trizol reagent, and RNA quality was assessed on an Agilent 2100 Bioanalyzer. As encoded in the germline V gene, CDR1 is MNHEY while CDR2 is SVGAGI. The CDR3 measures 14 amino acids from cysteine to phenylalanine. The DNA shown is the 42-base CDR3, in frame from base 1. Germline trimming: 2 bases from V, 3 bases from J; junction bases outside gene matches: 4.

Sequenced material: peripheral blood or thyroid tissue (not recorded which). The chain is encoded by TRBV6-5 joined to TRBJ2-7; 7 middle bases align to TRBD1. The source of this sequence is a woman aged 18 to 35 with Graves' hyperthyroidism. Donor details come from another sample of the same person, matched by shared clones. The base sequence is TGTGCCAGCAGTTACGAGACAGGGTTCTACGAGCAGTACTTC. It is translated as CASSYETGFYEQYF.